This TCR beta chain was documented in a study of blood T cell repertoires in COVID-19 (dated by TCRdb to 2020 to 2022). About the study as a whole: The collaborator samples originated in the United States, Italy and Spain and spanned the acute and convalescent phases of COVID-19. The samples were drawn from the first 160 participants of the ongoing ImmuneRACE study and from under 1,500 subjects provided by 6 global collaborators. The repertoires were released in a freely available public database intended as a resource for research on the immune response to SARS-CoV-2. The material from the prospective study consisted of cDNA or gDNA derived from T cells, B-cell-depleted T cells, or PBMCs. Sample metadata almost always included a de-identified subject ID, COVID-19 status, age in years and sex. Where available, HLA class I and class II types were taken from metadata supplied by the sample provider and were not determined by assay-based typing. Deeply sampled blood TCRbeta repertoires from subjects exposed to, actively infected with, or recovered from COVID-19 were included in the dataset.

On this clone: Its antigen has not been determined. The sample holds no much larger clone one base away, and base qualities are not on file.

V loses 0 bases, J loses 6 bases, and the germline ends lie 7 bases apart. The germline V gene provides CDR1 SGHDT and CDR2 YYEEEE. From cysteine to phenylalanine, the CDR3 is 13 amino acids long. Only CDR3 DNA is held: 39 bases, read in frame from base 1. Participants in the prospective study were aged roughly 18 to 89 years, lived in under 30 United States geographic areas, and enrolled through a virtual design. In the prospective study, participants were assigned to cohorts based on the clinical history participants reported in a screening survey and a study questionnaire. In the prospective study, mobile phlebotomists collected whole blood, serum and a nasopharyngeal or oropharyngeal swab from each participant. Participants in the prospective study had the option to provide additional blood draws and questionnaires over a 2-month period. Blood samples from the prospective study were shipped frozen or at room temperature prior to DNA extraction.

TCRbeta CDR3 regions were amplified from genomic DNA using the immunoSEQ Assay, a bias-controlled multiplex PCR. As for the authors' bioinformatics: The number of nucleated cells in each sample was estimated by amplification of reference gene primers within the assay. Sequence reads were collapsed and filtered to measure the absolute abundance of every unique TCRbeta CDR3 rearrangement. For each sample, productive Simpson clonality was calculated as the square root of Simpson's diversity index across productive rearrangements. The table was pulled from immuneACCESS by TCRdb, which kept in-frame rearrangements only. Such tables lose some clones; where checked, under half of the loss comes from unresolved V genes, and the rest has no known cause. That table gives V, J and clone size, and the DNA gave D and trimming. A total of roughly 220,000 clones appear in this sample, around 88% of them only once. The top ten hold under 15% of the sample.

Study-wide conclusions, independent of this receptor: Clinical and demographic metadata were provided uncurated, with the amount varying by source and participant.

The TCR sequence derives from a woman between 50 and 59 years old with acute COVID-19. The chain was built from TRBV5-6 and TRBJ1-5; too little of a D gene remains to name it. Specimen: PBMCs or T cells enriched from blood (not recorded which). The nucleotide sequence reads as follows: TGTGCCAGCAGCTTGGCCGGTGTTCAGCCCCAGCATTTT. Translated, it gives CASSLAGVQPQHF.